The rows below give T cell receptor beta chains drawn from one sample of a study of cytomegalovirus exposure and HLA in healthy donors. Using immunoSEQ multiplex PCR, the repertoire was profiled, and TCRdb retains in-frame clones only, with some absent. This table holds over 100,000 clones, 80% to 85% found once. The sequencing input was PBMCs. The receptors derive from a man aged 25 to 45 in good health and CMV-seropositive. Both conserved end residues are part of each CDR3. D genes are given only for firm matches. Rows may omit the clone size; those that give it use once, few, many or a size class.

v_gene	len	d_gene	j_gene	abundance	CDR3nt	CDR3aa
TRBV27	17	TRBD2	TRBJ2-3	.	TGTGCCAGCAGTTTTAGCTCTGCTAGCGGGGTTGCAGATACGCAGTATTTT	CASSFSSASGVADTQYF
TRBV19	14	.	TRBJ1-2	.	TGTGCCAGTAGTATCGGAGGTCTCGGATATGGCTACACCTTC	CASSIGGLGYGYTF
TRBV7-2	16	TRBD2	TRBJ2-5	.	TGTGCCAGCAGCCCCTGGACTAGCGGGGGAGGAGAGACCCAGTACTTC	CASSPWTSGGGETQYF
TRBV2	15	.	TRBJ2-1	.	TGTGCCAGCAGTTCGCTGTCACCCGGGTACAATGAGCAGTTCTTC	CASSSLSPGYNEQFF
TRBV10-3	11	.	TRBJ1-1	few	TGTGCCACGGGCAGGGGCAGGCTTACGACCTTT	CATGRGRLTTF
TRBV2	14	.	TRBJ1-2	once	TGTGCCAGCAGTGCATTCCAAGGAGGGGGGGTCTACACCTTC	CASSAFQGGGVYTF
TRBV7-9	13	.	TRBJ1-4	.	TGTGCCAGCACACCCGAAGCCCTTCAAAAACTGTTTTTT	CASTPEALQKLFF
TRBV18	14	TRBD1	TRBJ2-5	few	TGTGCCAGCTCACAAAATGGACAGGGGGAGACCCAGTACTTC	CASSQNGQGETQYF
TRBV6-5	13	.	TRBJ2-3	.	TGTGCCACAACCCTATTCGGGTCAGATACGCAGTATTTT	CATTLFGSDTQYF
TRBV27	16	TRBD1	TRBJ1-4	once	TGTGCCAGCAGTTCAGCCGGGACAGGGTTTGGGGAAAAACTGTTTTTT	CASSSAGTGFGEKLFF